This TCR beta chain was sequenced in a study of cytomegalovirus exposure and HLA in healthy donors. General study points: There were three CMV-associated chains whose specificity for CMV antigens was confirmed in vitro. A later analysis reportedly found fewer N-insertions in an Asian-associated ancestry cluster than the roughly 670-donor mean. Most TCR sequences showed up rarely, but some public TCRs showed up in many donors.

The PCR made use of 60 Vbeta and 13 Jbeta primers. Libraries were prepared by immunoSEQ multiplex PCR; TCRdb keeps only in-frame clonotypes and omits some of them. The sample has roughly 190,000 clones; roughly 87% are singletons. Germline-derived CDR1 and CDR2 are SNHLY and FYNNEI. V lost 6 bases and J lost 3, with 11 bases in between. The CDR3 has 13 residues. Worth noting for this clone: Its antigen is currently unknown.

The chain joins TRBV2 to TRBJ1-1; no firm D call. The receptor comes from a boy under 10 years old in good health and CMV-seronegative. The specimen was PBMCs. CDR3 sequence: CASSSESDTEAFF. The DNA of the CDR3 is TGTGCCAGCAGCTCGGAAAGCGACACTGAAGCTTTCTTT.